This T cell receptor (beta chain) was recovered during a study of T cell repertoires in cytomegalovirus infection. Study-wide context: Carrying CMV and the relevant HLA type showed in public TCR beta signatures. Study observations and caveats: Accumulated public TCR beta family frequency recognized individuals carrying CMV together with the relevant HLA. HLA-C-restricted CMV-specific TCR beta clonotypes were dominant in the ex vivo response.

As concerns this clonotype: Its antigen remains unidentified.

TCRdb called the reads again in MiXCR, with one record for every CDR3 protein. The sample lists about 700,000 distinct CDR3 sequences; around 35% were seen once. The germline V gene encodes CDR1 LNHNV and CDR2 YYDKDF (reference sequence). The CDR3 has 15 amino acids. Trimming stripped 5 bases from V and 6 bases from J, with 20 bases between. This TCR derives from a human donor in good health (CMV status not recorded). Some clones in this sample may be carry-over from other donors' samples. The sequencing used cultured PBMCs, collected from culture after CMV antigen stimulation. The rearrangement joins TRBV15 to TRBJ2-7; possibly TRBD1 or TRBD2 for D (5 bases each). CDR3 DNA sequence: TGTGCCACCAGCCGGAGCCGGGGCGCCGTGTCCGAGCAGTACTTC. Translation: CATSRSRGAVSEQYF.